This T cell receptor (beta chain) was sequenced during a study of early T cells in non-severe SARS-CoV-2 infection. Study-level information: Unsorted whole-blood RNA was sequenced in bulk, leaving chains unpaired.

Germline CDR1 and CDR2: SEHNR and FQNEAQ (reference sequence). The CDR3 is made up of 19 amino acids. Trimming stripped 1 base from V and 2 bases from J, with 23 bases between. The TCR library protocol attached unique molecular identifiers to the individual cDNA molecules. MiXCR, run by TCRdb on the 5' RACE reads, gives a single entry per CDR3 protein. The profile covers approximately 37,000 distinct CDR3 sequences, with roughly 4.7% appearing a single time and around 4.5% taken by the ten largest. This clonotype has at least ten counts. Its antigen remains unidentified. Regarding the study as a whole: VDJdb matching, biased toward anti-spike CD8 responses, missed private and CD4 specificities.

The TCR was taken from an adult who was a healthcare worker with PCR-confirmed SARS-CoV-2 infection or an uninfected control (not recorded which). The sample was whole blood. This chain connects TRBV7-9 to TRBJ1-1, with D maybe TRBD1 (5 bases). The CDR3 here is CASSLGFGFMGTGNTEAFF. The CDR3 nucleotides are TGTGCCAGCAGCTTAGGATTCGGTTTTATGGGGACGGGAAACACTGAAGCTTTCTTT.